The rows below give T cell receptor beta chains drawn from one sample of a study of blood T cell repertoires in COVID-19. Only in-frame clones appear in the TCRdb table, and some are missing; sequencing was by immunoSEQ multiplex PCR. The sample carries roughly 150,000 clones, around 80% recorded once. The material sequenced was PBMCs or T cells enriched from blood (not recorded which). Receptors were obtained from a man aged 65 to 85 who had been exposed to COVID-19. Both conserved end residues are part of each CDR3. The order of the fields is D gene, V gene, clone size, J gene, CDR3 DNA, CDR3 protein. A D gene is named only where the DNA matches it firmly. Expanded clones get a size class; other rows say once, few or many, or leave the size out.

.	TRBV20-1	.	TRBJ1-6	TGCAGTGCTAGTATGGGCAGAGATTCACCCCTCCACTTT	CSASMGRDSPLHF
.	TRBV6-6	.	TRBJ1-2	TGTGCCAGCAGAAAGGGAGGGACCGGGGATGATGGCTACACCTTC	CASRKGGTGDDGYTF
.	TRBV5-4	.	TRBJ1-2	TGTGCCAGCAGCTACTCCGGGAACTATGGCTACACCTTC	CASSYSGNYGYTF
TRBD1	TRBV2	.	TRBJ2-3	TGTGCCAGCAGAAGACAGGGGATGGATACGCAGTATTTT	CASRRQGMDTQYF
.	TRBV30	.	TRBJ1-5	TGTGCCTGGAGCGGGGGGCCCGATCAGCCCCAGCATTTT	CAWSGGPDQPQHF
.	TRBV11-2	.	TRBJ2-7	TGTGCCAGCAGCTTTCTAGAGCAGCAGTACTTC	CASSFLEQQYF
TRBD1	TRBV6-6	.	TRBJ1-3	TGTGCCAGCAGTCTAAGCGGGGACAGGGTCCCCGGAAACACCATATATTTT	CASSLSGDRVPGNTIYF
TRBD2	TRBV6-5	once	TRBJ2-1	TGTGCCAGCAGTTACTCTGGACTAGCGTTGAGTGAGCAGTTCTTC	CASSYSGLALSEQFF
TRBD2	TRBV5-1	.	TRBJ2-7	TGCGCCAGCAGCCAAGGGACTAGCGGGATCTACGAGCAGTACTTC	CASSQGTSGIYEQYF
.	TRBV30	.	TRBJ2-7	TGTGCCTGGTGTTCCTACGGCTACGAGCAGTACTTC	CAWCSYGYEQYF
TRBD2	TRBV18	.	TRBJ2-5	TGTGCCAGCTCCGCGACGGGAGGCGAGACCCAGTACTTC	CASSATGGETQYF
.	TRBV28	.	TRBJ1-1	TGTGCCACCCGAGCGCCTATGAACACTGAAGCTTTCTTT	CATRAPMNTEAFF
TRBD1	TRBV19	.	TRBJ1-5	TGTGCCAGTAATCGGCCGAAGACAGGGGGCATTAGACAGCCCCAGCATTTT	CASNRPKTGGIRQPQHF
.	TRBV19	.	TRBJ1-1	TGTGCCAGTAGTATCCCCAGGGTGAACACTGAAGCTTTCTTT	CASSIPRVNTEAFF
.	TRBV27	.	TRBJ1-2	TGTGCCAGCAGCACGACCGGGACAAACTATGGCTACACCTTC	CASSTTGTNYGYTF
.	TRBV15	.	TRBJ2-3	TGTGCCACCAGCAGAGAGCGACTCCCAGATACGCAGTATTTT	CATSRERLPDTQYF
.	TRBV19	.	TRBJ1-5	TGTGCCAGTAGTCCCCAGGGTCAGCCCCAGCATTTT	CASSPQGQPQHF